The 4 T cell receptor beta chains below all came from one sample that was sequenced in a study of blood T cells in healthy people across ages. Using a J-beta primer mix together with a sample-barcoded 5' primer, a second PCR was run for roughly 7 to 12 cycles. TCRdb used MiXCR to reprocess the 5' RACE reads, holding one entry per CDR3 protein. The sample consists of 1.5 million to 2 million distinct CDR3 sequences, approximately 30% of them appearing once. Sequencing input: blood. Receptor source: a woman aged 30 to 39 in good health.

Written as DNA, the CDR3 is TGCGCCAGCAGCCAAGATCCGAGAGGTCAGGCCTACGAGCAGTACTTC. Translation: CASSQDPRGQAYEQYF. V usage is TRBV4-3 and J usage is TRBJ2-7; the D is unclear. This CDR3 spans 16 amino acids. Germline CDR1 LGHNA, CDR2 YSLEER. The V gene lost 0 bases and the J gene lost 2 bases, with 14 bases spanning the gap.

This clonotype was seen a few times. The CDR3 DNA reads TGCGCCAGCGGAAACAGGGGAGGAACTGAAGCTTTCTTT. Protein sequence: CASGNRGGTEAFF. V and J are TRBV10-2 and TRBJ1-1; TRBD1 matches 7 bases. Germline trimming cut 8 bases from V and 5 bases from J; bases unmatched to any gene: 8. Per germline, CDR1 WSHSY and CDR2 SAAADI. The CDR3 runs 13 residues.

This clonotype occurred many times. V and J are TRBV12-3 or TRBV12-4 and TRBJ2-4; D might be TRBD2 (5 bases). V was cut by 7 bases and J by 0 bases, with 10 bases left in between. This CDR3 has 14 residues. CDR3 coding DNA: TGTGCCAGCAAAGATGGAGGAGCCAAAAACATTCAGTACTTC. Translated: CASKDGGAKNIQYF.

The count of this clonotype is one. Here the CDR3 omits its conserved ending phenylalanine or tryptophan, so a read error is the likely source. V is TRBV7-2 and J is TRBJ1-5; D gene ambiguous. CDR3 length: 14 amino acids. Germline V gene sequence: CDR1 SGHTA, CDR2 FQGNSA. The ends were cut back, 1 base at V and 7 bases at J, with 11 bases in the middle. CDR3 in amino acids: CASSLERWVQPQHC. In DNA form, the CDR3 reads TGTGCCAGCAGCTTAGAGCGATGGGTACAGCCCCAGCATTGT.